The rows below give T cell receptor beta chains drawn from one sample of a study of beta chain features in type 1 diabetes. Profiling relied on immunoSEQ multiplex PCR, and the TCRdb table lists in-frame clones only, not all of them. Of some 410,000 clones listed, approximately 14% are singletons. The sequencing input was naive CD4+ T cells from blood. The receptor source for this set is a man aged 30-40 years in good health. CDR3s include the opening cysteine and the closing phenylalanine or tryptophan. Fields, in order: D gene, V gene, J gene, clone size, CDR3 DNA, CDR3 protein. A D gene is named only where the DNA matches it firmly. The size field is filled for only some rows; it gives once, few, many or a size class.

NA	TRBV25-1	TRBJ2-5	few	TGTGCCAGCAGTGACACTAGGAAATTTCCACAAGAGACCCAGTACTTC	CASSDTRKFPQETQYF
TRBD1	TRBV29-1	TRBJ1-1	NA	TGCAGCGCTGGACAGGGGGGCACTGAAGCTTTCTTT	CSAGQGGTEAFF
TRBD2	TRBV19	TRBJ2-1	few	TGTGCCAGTAGTATAGTTCGCGGGACTACAAAGCTCTACAATGAGCAGTTCTTC	CASSIVRGTTKLYNEQFF
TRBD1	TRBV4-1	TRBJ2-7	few	TGCGCCAGCAGCCCACCGGGACAGGGAAACTACGAGCAGTACTTC	CASSPPGQGNYEQYF
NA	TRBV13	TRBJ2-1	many	TGTGCCAGCAGCACCCGAGGAGAGCAGTTCTTC	CASSTRGEQFF
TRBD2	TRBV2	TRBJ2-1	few	TGTGCCAGCAGGAGGCTAGCGGGGGGGCCGGGCAATGAGCAGTTCTTC	CASRRLAGGPGNEQFF
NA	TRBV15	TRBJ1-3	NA	TGTGCCACCAGCAGAGGCAGGGGATCTGGAAACACCATATATTTT	CATSRGRGSGNTIYF
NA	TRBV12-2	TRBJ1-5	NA	TGTGCAAGTCGCTTGTCAGGTGCGAGCAATCAGCCCCAGCATTTT	CASRLSGASNQPQHF
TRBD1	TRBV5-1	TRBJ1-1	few	TGCGCCAGCAGCTTGGTTAGGGACAGGGCTGAAGCTTTCTTT	CASSLVRDRAEAFF
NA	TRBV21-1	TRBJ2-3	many	TGTGCCAGCAGCAAAGAAGGGGGCACAGATACGCAGTATTTT	CASSKEGGTDTQYF
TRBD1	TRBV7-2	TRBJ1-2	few	TGTGCCAGCAGCCTACACAGGGGGCAGGGTGGCTACACCTTC	CASSLHRGQGGYTF
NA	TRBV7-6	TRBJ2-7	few	TGTGCCAGCAGCTTCTCCTACGAGCAGTACTTC	CASSFSYEQYF
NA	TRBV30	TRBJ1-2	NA	TGTGCCTATCCGGGCCAAGGTCGAGGCTACACCTTC	CAYPGQGRGYTF
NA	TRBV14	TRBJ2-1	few	TGTGCCAGCAGTAGGGTCGGGGTTAGCTCCTACAATGAGCAGTTCTTC	CASSRVGVSSYNEQFF
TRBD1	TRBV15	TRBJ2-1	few	TGTGCCACCAGCAGAGATTTGGCGAAATTGGGGACAGGGGGCCCTACAGGATACAATGAGCAGTTCTTC	CATSRDLAKLGTGGPTGYNEQFF
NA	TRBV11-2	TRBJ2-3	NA	TGTGCCAGCAGCTCCCTGGGCGGGGCGCTCACAGATACGCAGTATTTT	CASSSLGGALTDTQYF
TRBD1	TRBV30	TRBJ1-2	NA	TGTGCCTGGAGTGCGGACAGGGGGTATGGCTACACCTTC	CAWSADRGYGYTF
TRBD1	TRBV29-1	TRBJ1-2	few	TGCAGCGTGACAGGGCTCTATGGCTACACCTTC	CSVTGLYGYTF
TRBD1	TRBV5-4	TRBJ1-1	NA	TGTGCCAGCAGCTTCGGGACAGGCAAGAACACTGAAGCTTTCTTT	CASSFGTGKNTEAFF
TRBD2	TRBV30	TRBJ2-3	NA	TGTGCCTGGGGACTAGCGGGAGGGACAGATACGCAGTATTTT	CAWGLAGGTDTQYF
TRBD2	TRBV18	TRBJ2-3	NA	TGTGCCAGCTCACCACGGGGTAGCGGGGCCAACACAGATACGCAGTATTTT	CASSPRGSGANTDTQYF
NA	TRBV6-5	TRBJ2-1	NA	TGTGCCAGCAGTTACAGTACTTACAATGAGCAGTTCTTC	CASSYSTYNEQFF
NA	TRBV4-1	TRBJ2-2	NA	TGCGCCAGCAGCCAAATGGGTGGGGCCCGGACCGGGGAGCTGTTTTTT	CASSQMGGARTGELFF
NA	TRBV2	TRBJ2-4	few	TGTGCCAGCCGCAGGTCGGACATTCAGTACTTC	CASRRSDIQYF
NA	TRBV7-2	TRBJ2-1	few	TGTGCCAGCAGCTTCTCGTTGAGGGAGAGGTTCTTC	CASSFSLRERFF
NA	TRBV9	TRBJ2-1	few	TGTGCCAGCAGCGTAGAAGGGACGAGGGAGGTCTTC	CASSVEGTREVF
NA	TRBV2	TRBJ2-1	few	TGTGCCAGCTCGAGCGACTACCTGAACAATGAGCAGTTCTTC	CASSSDYLNNEQFF
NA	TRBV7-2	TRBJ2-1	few	TGTGCCAGCAGACCAGGTACGGGGTTTGAATCCTACAATGAGCAGTTCTTC	CASRPGTGFESYNEQFF
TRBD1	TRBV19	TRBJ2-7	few	TGTGCCAGTAGTATAGAAGGGACAGGATACTACGAGCAGTACTTC	CASSIEGTGYYEQYF
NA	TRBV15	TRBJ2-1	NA	TGTGCCACCAGCAGACGGTCGGGGACCCACTCCTACAATGAGCAGTTCTTC	CATSRRSGTHSYNEQFF
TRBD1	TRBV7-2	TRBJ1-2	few	TGTGCCAGCAGCCTACAGGGGGCCGAGGATGGCTACACCTTC	CASSLQGAEDGYTF
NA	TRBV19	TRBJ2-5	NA	TGTGCCAGTAGTATAGCCGAGACCCAGTACTTC	CASSIAETQYF
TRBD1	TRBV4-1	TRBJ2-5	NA	TGCGCCAGCAGCCAGGCGGACAGGGACCAAGAGACCCAGTACTTC	CASSQADRDQETQYF
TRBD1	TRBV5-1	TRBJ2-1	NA	TGCGCCAGCAGCGAACAGGGGGCGAAGAATGAGCAGTTCTTC	CASSEQGAKNEQFF
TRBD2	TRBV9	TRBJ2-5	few	TGTGCCAGCAGCGTAGTGGCGGGAGGAGAGACCCAGTACTTC	CASSVVAGGETQYF
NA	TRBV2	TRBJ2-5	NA	TGTGCCAGCAGTGAACTGGCAGACAGACAAGAGACCCAGTACTTC	CASSELADRQETQYF
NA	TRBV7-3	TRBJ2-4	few	TGTGCCAGCAGCTTAGCTGGGGAGAGTAGCATTCAGTACTTC	CASSLAGESSIQYF
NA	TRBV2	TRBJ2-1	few	TGTGCCAGCGAAGTCGACCGGCCGCAGGGGTACAATGAGCAGTTCTTC	CASEVDRPQGYNEQFF
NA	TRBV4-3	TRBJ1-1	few	TGCGCCAGCAGCCAAGTCCGGATGAACACTGAAGCTTTCTTT	CASSQVRMNTEAFF
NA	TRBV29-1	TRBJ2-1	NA	TGCTGCGTTGCCATTAGGGGGTCGGAGTTCTACAATGAGCAGTTCTTC	CCVAIRGSEFYNEQFF
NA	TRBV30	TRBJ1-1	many	TGTGCCTGGAGTGTGGGGCCGGCAGCAGCTTTCTTT	CAWSVGPAAAFF
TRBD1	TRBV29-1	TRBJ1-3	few	TGCAGCGTTCTTCCGGGACAGATAGGAAACACCATATATTTT	CSVLPGQIGNTIYF
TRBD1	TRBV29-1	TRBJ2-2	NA	TGCAGCGTTTCTAGACAGGGGATCACCGGGGAGCTGTTTTTT	CSVSRQGITGELFF
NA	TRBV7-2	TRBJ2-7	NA	TGTGCCAGCAGCTCTCAATCCTCCGACGAGCAGTACTTC	CASSSQSSDEQYF
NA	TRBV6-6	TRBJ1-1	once	TGTGCCAGCACCCAGGGGCCACGCATAATGAACACTGAAGCTTTCTTT	CASTQGPRIMNTEAFF
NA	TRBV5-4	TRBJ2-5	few	TGTGCCAGCACCGGAAAGGTGACTAGTGGTCAAGAGACCCAGTACTTC	CASTGKVTSGQETQYF
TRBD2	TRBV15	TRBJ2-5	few	TGTGCCACCAGCAGAGGGGGGACTAGTCAAGAGACCCAGTACTTC	CATSRGGTSQETQYF
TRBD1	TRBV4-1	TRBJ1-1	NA	TGCGCCAGCAGCCCAGGACAGGTAGTATCCACTGAAGCTTTCTTT	CASSPGQVVSTEAFF
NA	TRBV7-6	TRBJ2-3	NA	TGTGCCAGCAGCTTAAAGCTCGGACGGGGTAGGGATACGCAGTATTTT	CASSLKLGRGRDTQYF
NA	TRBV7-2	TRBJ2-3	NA	TGTGCCAGCTTAGCGGCGCTAGGGGGCACAGATACGCAGTATTTT	CASLAALGGTDTQYF
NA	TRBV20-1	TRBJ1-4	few	TGCAGTGCCCTAGGGGGGGAAAAACTGTTTTTT	CSALGGEKLFF
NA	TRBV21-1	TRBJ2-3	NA	TGTGCCAGCAGCAAAGGGACTTCGCAGTATTTT	CASSKGTSQYF
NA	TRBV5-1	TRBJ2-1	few	TGCGCCAGCAGTTGGGGCCTCCCCCATGAGCAGTTCTTC	CASSWGLPHEQFF